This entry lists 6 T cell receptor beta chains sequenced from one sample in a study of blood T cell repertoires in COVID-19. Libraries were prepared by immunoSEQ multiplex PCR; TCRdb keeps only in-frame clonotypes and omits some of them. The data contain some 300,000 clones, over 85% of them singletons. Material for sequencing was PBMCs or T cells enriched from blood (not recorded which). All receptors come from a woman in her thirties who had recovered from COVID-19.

The CDR3 DNA reads as TGCGCCAGCAGCTTGGTTAGCGGGAGGCCCCGAAATGAGCAGTTCTTC. It is translated as CASSLVSGRPRNEQFF. The chain recombines TRBV5-1 with TRBJ2-1; TRBD2 matches at 10 bases. J lost 7 bases, V lost 0 bases, and 7 bases had no gene match. CDR1 and CDR2 (germline): SGHRS, YFSETQ. This CDR3 is built from 16 residues.

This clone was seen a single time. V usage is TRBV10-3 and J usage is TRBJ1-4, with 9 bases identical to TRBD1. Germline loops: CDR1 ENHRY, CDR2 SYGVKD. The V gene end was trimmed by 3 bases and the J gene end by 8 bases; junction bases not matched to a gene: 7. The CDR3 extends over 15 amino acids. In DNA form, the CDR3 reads TGTGCCATCAGTGATACCGGGACAGGGAAAGAAAAACTGTTTTTT. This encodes CAISDTGTGKEKLFF.

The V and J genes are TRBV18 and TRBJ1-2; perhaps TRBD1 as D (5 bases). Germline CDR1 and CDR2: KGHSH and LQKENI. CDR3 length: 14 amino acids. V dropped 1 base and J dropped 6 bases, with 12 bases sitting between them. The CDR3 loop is CASSPRQGRHGYTF. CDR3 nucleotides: TGTGCCAGCTCACCACGTCAGGGTCGGCATGGCTACACCTTC.

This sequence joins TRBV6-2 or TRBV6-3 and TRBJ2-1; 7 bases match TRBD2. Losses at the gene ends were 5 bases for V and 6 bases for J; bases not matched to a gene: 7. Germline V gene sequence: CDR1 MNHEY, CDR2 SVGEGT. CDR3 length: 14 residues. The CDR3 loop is CASSQTLAANEQFF. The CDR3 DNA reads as TGTGCCAGCAGTCAAACTCTAGCGGCCAATGAGCAGTTCTTC.

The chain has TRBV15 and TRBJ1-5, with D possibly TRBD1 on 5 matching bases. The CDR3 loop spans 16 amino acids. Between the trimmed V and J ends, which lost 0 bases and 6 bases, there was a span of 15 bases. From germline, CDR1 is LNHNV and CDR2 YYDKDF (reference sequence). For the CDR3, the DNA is TGTGCCACCAGCAGAGATCAGTCGGGGGATGCTCAGCCCCAGCATTTT. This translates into CATSRDQSGDAQPQHF.

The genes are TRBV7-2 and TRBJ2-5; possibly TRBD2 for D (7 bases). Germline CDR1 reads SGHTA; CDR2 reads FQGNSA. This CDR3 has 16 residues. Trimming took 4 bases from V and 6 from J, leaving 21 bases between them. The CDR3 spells CASSSWGGRGIQTQYF. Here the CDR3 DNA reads TGTGCCAGCAGCTCTTGGGGGGGCAGGGGCATTCAGACCCAGTACTTC.